The text below deals with one TCR beta chain. Its antigen is still unknown. These data are taken from a study of cytomegalovirus exposure and HLA in healthy donors. The PCR contained 60 Vbeta and 13 Jbeta primers. TCRdb keeps only in-frame clones here, not all; method: immunoSEQ multiplex PCR. The sample consists of 150,000 to 200,000 clones, over 75% of them appearing once. Germline V gives CDR1 SGHTA, CDR2 FQGNSA. The V and J ends lost 5 bases and 1 base, in that order; junction bases with no gene match: 1. CDR3 length: 14 amino acids. Study conclusions and caveats: It was likely that a cluster of highly shared sequence variants was a sequencing artifact.

The rearrangement uses TRBV7-2 and TRBJ1-2; 10 bases match TRBD1. Material: PBMCs. The receptor's source is a woman in her twenties or thirties in good health and CMV-seronegative. In nucleotides, the CDR3 is TGTGCCAGCAGCCGGACAGGGGGTAACTATGGCTACACCTTC. This sequence encodes CASSRTGGNYGYTF.